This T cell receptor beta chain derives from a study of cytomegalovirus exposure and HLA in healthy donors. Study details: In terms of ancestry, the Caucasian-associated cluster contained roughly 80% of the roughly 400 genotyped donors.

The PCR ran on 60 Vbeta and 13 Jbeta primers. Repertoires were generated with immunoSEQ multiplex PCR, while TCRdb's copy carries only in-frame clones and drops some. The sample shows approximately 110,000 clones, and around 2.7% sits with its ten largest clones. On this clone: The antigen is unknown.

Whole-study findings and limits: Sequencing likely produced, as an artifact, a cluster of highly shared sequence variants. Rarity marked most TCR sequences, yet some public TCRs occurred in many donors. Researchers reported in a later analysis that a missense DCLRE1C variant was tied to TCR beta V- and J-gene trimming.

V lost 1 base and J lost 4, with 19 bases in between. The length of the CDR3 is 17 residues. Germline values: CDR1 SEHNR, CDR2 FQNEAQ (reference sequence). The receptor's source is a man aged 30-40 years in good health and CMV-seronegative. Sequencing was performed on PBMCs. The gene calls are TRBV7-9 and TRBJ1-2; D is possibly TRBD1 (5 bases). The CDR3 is CASSLVGQGFGSYGYTF. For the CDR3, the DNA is TGTGCCAGCAGCTTAGTTGGGCAGGGCTTCGGATCCTATGGCTACACCTTC.